Listed here are 14 T cell receptor beta chains from one sample, sequenced in a study of blood T cells in healthy people across ages. Alongside a J-beta primer mix, a sample-barcoded 5' primer served in a second PCR lasting about 7 to 12 cycles. TCRdb analysed the 5' RACE reads with MiXCR anew, one entry per CDR3 protein. The repertoire holds about 1 million distinct CDR3 sequences, with 40% to 55% as singletons. The sequencing sample was made of blood. The receptors come from a woman aged 55-70 years in good health.

This clonotype was observed many times. This chain connects TRBV6-5 to TRBJ1-1; the D is unclear. There are 12 residues in the CDR3. Trimming stripped 2 bases from V and 1 base from J, with 2 bases between. The germline V gene has CDR1 MNHEY and CDR2 SVGAGI. The CDR3 protein is CASSYRNTEAFF. The CDR3 bases are TGTGCCAGCAGTTACCGGAACACTGAAGCTTTCTTT.

The chain recombines TRBV4-2 with TRBJ2-1; D is unclear. The last part of the DNA fits TRBJ2-7 better; the J call may be wrong. The length of the CDR3 is 15 residues. Germline values: CDR1 LGHNA, CDR2 YNFKEQ. CDR3 in DNA: TGTGCCAGCAGCCAAGATCCAGGAGTCTCCTACGAGCAGTACTTC. The encoded protein is CASSQDPGVSYEQYF.

As for this clonotype: Germline and junction disagree at one end, which may indicate a read error. The chain carries TRBV5-1 and TRBJ2-3, with TRBD1 matching over 8 bases. Germline-derived CDR1 and CDR2 are SGHRS and YFSETQ. The CDR3 runs to 15 residues. CDR3 loop: CASSGQGGETDTQYF. The CDR3 DNA sequence: TGCGCCAGCAGCGGACAGGGTGGGGAAACAGATACGCAGTACTTT.

The chain recombines TRBV5-1 with TRBJ2-1; no clear D. The germline CDR1 and CDR2 sequences are SGHRS and YFSETQ. V lost 1 base and J lost 0, with 14 bases in between. The CDR3 runs to 17 residues. The CDR3 loop is CASSLLGSSSSYNEQFF. CDR3 bases: TGCGCCAGCAGCTTGTTAGGTAGCTCGAGCTCCTACAATGAGCAGTTCTTC.

This clonotype has only a few counts. J is TRBJ1-2 and V is TRBV5-1, with unresolved D. The germline V gene has CDR1 SGHRS and CDR2 YFSETQ. V was pared by 0 bases and J by 6 bases, with 12 bases between. The CDR3 is 14 amino acids. CDR3 region: CASSLGARENGYTF. Here the CDR3 DNA reads TGCGCCAGCAGCTTGGGTGCAAGGGAGAATGGCTACACCTTC.

The rearrangement joins TRBV18 to TRBJ2-1; D is unresolved. With 3 bases removed from V and 0 bases from J, the gap between germline ends came to 12 bases. CDR1 is KGHSH and CDR2 is LQKENI in the germline V gene. The CDR3 is 16 amino acids. The CDR3 protein is CASSPQARSSYNEQFF. The CDR3 DNA reads TGTGCCAGCTCACCCCAGGCCAGGAGCTCCTACAATGAGCAGTTCTTC.

CDR3 residues: CSARHTAFEAFF. For the CDR3, the DNA is TGCAGTGCTAGACATACAGCATTCGAAGCTTTCTTT. The chain combines TRBV20-1 with TRBJ1-1, with D unresolved. The CDR3 sequence is 12 residues long. Germline V gene lookup returns CDR1 DFQATT and CDR2 SNEGSKA (reference sequence). V was pared by 2 bases and J by 8 bases, with 12 bases between.

The genes are TRBV19 and TRBJ1-2, with unresolved D. Between the trimmed V and J ends, which lost 5 bases and 4 bases, there was a span of 14 bases. The CDR3 loop spans 14 amino acids. Germline assignment: CDR1 LNHDA and CDR2 SQIVND (reference sequence). Written as DNA, the CDR3 is TGTGCCAGTAGTTACGACTTTGAATCCTATGGCTACACCTTC. It encodes CASSYDFESYGYTF.

This clonotype came up a few times. This chain uses TRBV6-6 with TRBJ2-3; perhaps TRBD2 as D (5 bases). This CDR3 contains 13 residues. Germline assignment: CDR1 MNHNY and CDR2 SVGAGI (reference sequence). V lost 4 bases and J lost 4, with 9 bases in between. The CDR3 DNA sequence: TGTGCCAGCAGTTCGCTGGAGGCAGATACGCAGTATTTT. Its translation: CASSSLEADTQYF.

The sample holds a few counts of this clonotype. The chain links TRBV5-6 to TRBJ2-1, with D possibly being TRBD1 (5 bases). The CDR3 is made up of 13 amino acids. Trimming took off 7 bases at V and 8 bases at J, with 16 bases between the two ends. Germline V gene data show CDR1 as SGHDT and CDR2 as YYEEEE. The chain's CDR3 is CASGDAGKDEQFF. In DNA, the CDR3 is TGTGCCAGCGGAGATGCAGGGAAGGATGAGCAGTTCTTC.

This clonotype occurred once. The rearrangement joins TRBV20-1 to TRBJ2-3; 8 nucleotides align to TRBD2. The CDR3 extends over 17 amino acids. V shed 5 bases and J 1 base; nucleotides not matched to a gene: 14. Germline values: CDR1 DFQATT, CDR2 SNEGSKA (reference sequence). CDR3 nucleotide sequence: TGCAGTGCTTCCCCCCCGGAAGCGGGAGTAGGCACAGATACGCAGTATTTT. This sequence encodes CSASPPEAGVGTDTQYF.

A remark on this clonotype: At one end the junction does not follow the germline gene, possibly because of a read error. This rearrangement joins TRBV20-1 to TRBJ2-7; D is unresolved. Looked up from germline, CDR1 is DFQATT and CDR2 is SNEGSKA (reference sequence). CDR3 length: 12 amino acids. CDR3 residues: CSSSRVGNEQYF. CDR3 bases: TGCAGTTCTAGTCGGGTGGGGAACGAGCAGTACTTC.

Details on this clonotype: This may stem from a read error, because a much larger clone lies one nucleotide away. This chain uses TRBV29-1 with TRBJ2-2; D remains unclear. In germline, CDR1 is SQVTM, CDR2 ANQGSEA. The CDR3 length is 11 residues. The CDR3 bases are TGCAGCGCTATGGTTACCGAGGAGCTGTTTTTT. Encoded protein: CSAMVTEELFF.

This chain joins TRBV5-1 and TRBJ2-5; TRBD1 matches 10 bases. Trimming at V came to 1 base and at J to 2 bases, leaving 11 bases not matched to a gene. CDR3 size: 18 residues. CDR1 is SGHRS and CDR2 is YFSETQ in the germline V gene. In nucleotides, the CDR3 is TGCGCCAGCAGCTTGCTCCTCTCCGGGACAGGGGAGCAAGAGACCCAGTACTTC. It is translated as CASSLLLSGTGEQETQYF.